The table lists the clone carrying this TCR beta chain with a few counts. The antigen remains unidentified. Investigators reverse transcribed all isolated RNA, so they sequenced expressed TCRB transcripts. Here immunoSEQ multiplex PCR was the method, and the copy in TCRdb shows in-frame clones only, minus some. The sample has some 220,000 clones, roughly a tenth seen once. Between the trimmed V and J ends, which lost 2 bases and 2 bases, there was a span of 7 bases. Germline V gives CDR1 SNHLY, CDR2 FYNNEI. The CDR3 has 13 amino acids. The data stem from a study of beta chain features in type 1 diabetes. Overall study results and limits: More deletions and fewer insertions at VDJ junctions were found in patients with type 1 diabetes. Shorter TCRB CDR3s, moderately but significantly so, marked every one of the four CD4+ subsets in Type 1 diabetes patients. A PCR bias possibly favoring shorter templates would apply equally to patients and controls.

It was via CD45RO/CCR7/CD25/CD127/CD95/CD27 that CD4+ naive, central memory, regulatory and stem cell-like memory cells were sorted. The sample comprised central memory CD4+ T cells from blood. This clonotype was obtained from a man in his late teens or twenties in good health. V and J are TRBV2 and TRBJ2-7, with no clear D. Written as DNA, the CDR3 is TGTGCCAGCAGTGAACAGGTGACCTACGAGCAGTACTTC. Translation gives CASSEQVTYEQYF.